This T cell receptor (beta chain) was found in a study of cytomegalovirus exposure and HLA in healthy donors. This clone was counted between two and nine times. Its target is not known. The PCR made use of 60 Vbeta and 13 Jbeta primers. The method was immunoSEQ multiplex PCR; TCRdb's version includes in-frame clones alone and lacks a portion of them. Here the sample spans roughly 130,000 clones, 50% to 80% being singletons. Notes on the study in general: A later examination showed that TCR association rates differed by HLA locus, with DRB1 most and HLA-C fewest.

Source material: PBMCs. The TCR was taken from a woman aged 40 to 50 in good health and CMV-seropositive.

CDR3 protein: CASSTDSSYEQYF. Written as DNA, the CDR3 is TGTGCCAGCAGTACGGACAGCTCCTACGAGCAGTACTTC. The V call is TRBV28, the J call TRBJ2-7, with a tentative D call TRBD1 (6 bases). Germline CDR1 is MDHEN and CDR2 is SYDVKM. The CDR3 spans 13 residues. V was pared by 5 bases and J by 0 bases, with 8 bases between. Full variable domain (missing parts from reference TRBV28 and TRBJ2-7): DVKVTQSSRYLVKRTGEKVFLECVQDMDHENMFWYRQDPGLGLRLIYFSYDVKMKEKGDIPEGYSVSREKKERFSLILESASTNQTSMYLCASSTDSSYEQYFGPGTRLTVT.